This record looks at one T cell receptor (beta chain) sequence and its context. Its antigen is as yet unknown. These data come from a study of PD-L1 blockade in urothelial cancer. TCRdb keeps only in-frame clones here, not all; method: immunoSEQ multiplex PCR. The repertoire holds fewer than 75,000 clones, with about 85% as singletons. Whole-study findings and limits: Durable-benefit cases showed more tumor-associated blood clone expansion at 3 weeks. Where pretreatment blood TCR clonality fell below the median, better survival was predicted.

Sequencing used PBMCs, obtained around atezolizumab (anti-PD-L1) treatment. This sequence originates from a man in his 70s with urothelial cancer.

CDR3 DNA sequence: TGTGCCAGTAAGCTGGGGGCGTACGGGGAGCAGTACTTC. Encoded protein: CASKLGAYGEQYF. This chain links TRBV19 with TRBJ2-7; TRBD1 might be the D (6 bases). The germline V gene has CDR1 LNHDA and CDR2 SQIVND (reference sequence). The V end was cut by 7 bases, the J end by 7 bases, with 17 bases between. CDR3 length equals 13 residues.